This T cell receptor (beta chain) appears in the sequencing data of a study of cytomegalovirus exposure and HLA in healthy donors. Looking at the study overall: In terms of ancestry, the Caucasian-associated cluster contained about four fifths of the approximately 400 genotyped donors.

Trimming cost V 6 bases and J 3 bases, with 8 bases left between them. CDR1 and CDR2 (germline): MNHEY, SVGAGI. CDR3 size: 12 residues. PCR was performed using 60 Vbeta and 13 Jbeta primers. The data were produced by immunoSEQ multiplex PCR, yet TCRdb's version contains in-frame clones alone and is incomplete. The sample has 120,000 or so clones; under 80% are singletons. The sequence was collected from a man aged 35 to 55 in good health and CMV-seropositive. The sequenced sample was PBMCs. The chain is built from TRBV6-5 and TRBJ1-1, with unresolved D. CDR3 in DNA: TGTGCCAGCAGACGAAGCGACACTGAAGCTTTCTTT. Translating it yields CASRRSDTEAFF.